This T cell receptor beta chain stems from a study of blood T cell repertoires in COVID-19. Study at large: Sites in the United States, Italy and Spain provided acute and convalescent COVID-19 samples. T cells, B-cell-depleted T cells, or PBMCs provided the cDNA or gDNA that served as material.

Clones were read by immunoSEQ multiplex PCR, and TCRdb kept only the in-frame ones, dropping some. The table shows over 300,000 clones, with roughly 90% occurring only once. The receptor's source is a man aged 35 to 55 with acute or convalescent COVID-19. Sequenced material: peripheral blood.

In nucleotides, the CDR3 is TGTGCCAGCAAAATAGCGGGGGGGTCCTACAATGAGCAGTTCTTC. This codes for CASKIAGGSYNEQFF. The chain carries TRBV27 and TRBJ2-1; 11 bases are a match to TRBD2. There are 15 residues in the CDR3. Germline V gene data show CDR1 as MNHEY and CDR2 as SMNVEV (reference sequence). With V trimmed by 7 bases and J by 1 base, 3 bases remained unmatched.